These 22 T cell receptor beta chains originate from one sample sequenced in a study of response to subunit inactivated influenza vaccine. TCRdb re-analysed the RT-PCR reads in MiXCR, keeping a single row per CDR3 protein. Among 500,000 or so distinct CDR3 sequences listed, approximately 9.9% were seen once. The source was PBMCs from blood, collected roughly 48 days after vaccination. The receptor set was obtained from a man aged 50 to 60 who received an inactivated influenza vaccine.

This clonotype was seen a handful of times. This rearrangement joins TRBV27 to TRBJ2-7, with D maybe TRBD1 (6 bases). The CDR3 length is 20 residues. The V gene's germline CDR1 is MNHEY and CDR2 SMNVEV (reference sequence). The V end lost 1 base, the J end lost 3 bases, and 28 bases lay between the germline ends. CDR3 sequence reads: CASSLYGGLDSPNFLYEQYF. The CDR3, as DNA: TGTGCCAGCAGTTTATATGGGGGCCTCGATTCCCCGAATTTCCTCTACGAGCAGTACTTC.

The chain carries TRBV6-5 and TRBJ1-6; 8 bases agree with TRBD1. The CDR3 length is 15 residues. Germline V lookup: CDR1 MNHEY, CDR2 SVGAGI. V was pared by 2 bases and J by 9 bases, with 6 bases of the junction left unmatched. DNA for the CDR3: TGTGCCAGCAGTTACGAAGGACAGGGCGGTTCACCCCTCCACTTT. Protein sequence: CASSYEGQGGSPLHF.

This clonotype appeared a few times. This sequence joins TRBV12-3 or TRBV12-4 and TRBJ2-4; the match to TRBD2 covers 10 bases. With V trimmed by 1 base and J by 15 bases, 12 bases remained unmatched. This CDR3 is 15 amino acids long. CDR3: CASSLELAGYGNLYF. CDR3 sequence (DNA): TGTGCCAGCAGTTTAGAACTAGCGGGGTACGGGAATCTGTACTTC.

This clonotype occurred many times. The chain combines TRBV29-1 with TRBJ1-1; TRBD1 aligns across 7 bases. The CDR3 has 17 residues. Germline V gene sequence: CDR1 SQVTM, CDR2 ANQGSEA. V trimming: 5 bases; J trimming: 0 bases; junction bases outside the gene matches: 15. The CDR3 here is CSVRSRGGAGVNTEAFF. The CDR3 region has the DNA TGCAGCGTTCGATCCAGAGGGGGCGCAGGGGTGAACACTGAAGCTTTCTTT.

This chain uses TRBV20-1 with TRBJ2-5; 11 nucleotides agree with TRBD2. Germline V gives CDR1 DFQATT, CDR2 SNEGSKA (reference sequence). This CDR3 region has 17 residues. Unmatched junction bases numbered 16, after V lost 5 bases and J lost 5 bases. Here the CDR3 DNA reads TGCAGTGCTCTCACTAGCGGGAGAGGAGAAGGAGGGGAGACCCAGTACTTC. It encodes CSALTSGRGEGGETQYF.

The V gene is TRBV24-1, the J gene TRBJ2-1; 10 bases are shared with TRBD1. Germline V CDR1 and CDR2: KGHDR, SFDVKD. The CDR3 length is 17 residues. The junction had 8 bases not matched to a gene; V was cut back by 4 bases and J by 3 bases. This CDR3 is CATSDPQGQGGYNEQFF. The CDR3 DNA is TGTGCCACCAGTGACCCCCAAGGACAGGGGGGCTACAATGAGCAGTTCTTC.

CDR3 in amino acids: CASSVSGLATTDTQYF. The CDR3 coding sequence is TGTGCCAGCAGCGTATCGGGACTAGCGACCACAGATACGCAGTATTTT. The J gene is TRBJ2-3, the V gene TRBV9; 10 nucleotides match TRBD2. V lost 1 base and J lost 2; bases outside the gene matches: 4. The CDR3 contains 16 residues. Germline CDR1 and CDR2: SGDLS and YYNGEE.

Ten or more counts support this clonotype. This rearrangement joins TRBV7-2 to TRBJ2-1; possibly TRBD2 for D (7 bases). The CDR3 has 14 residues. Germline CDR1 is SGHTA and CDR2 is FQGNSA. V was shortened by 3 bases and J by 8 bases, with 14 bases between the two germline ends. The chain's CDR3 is CASSFGGRRDEQFF. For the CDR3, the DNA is TGTGCCAGCAGCTTCGGGGGGCGCAGGGATGAGCAGTTCTTC.

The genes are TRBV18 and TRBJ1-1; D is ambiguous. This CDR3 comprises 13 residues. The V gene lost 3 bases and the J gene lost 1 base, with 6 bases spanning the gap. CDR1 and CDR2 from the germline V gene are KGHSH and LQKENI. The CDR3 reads CASSPEQNTEAFF. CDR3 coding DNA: TGTGCCAGCTCACCCGAGCAGAACACTGAAGCTTTCTTT. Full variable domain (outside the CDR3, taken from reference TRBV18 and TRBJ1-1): NAGVMQNPRHLVRRRGQEARLRCSPMKGHSHVYWYRQLPEEGLKFMVYLQKENIIDESGMPKERFSAEFPKEGPSILRIQQVVRGDSAAYFCASSPEQNTEAFFGQGTRLTVV.

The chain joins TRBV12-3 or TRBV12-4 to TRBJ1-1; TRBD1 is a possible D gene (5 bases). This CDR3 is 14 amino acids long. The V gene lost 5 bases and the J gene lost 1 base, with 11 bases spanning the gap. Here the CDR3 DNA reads TGTGCCAGCAGTCCGGACGGGGGGAACACTGAAGCTTTCTTT. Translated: CASSPDGGNTEAFF.

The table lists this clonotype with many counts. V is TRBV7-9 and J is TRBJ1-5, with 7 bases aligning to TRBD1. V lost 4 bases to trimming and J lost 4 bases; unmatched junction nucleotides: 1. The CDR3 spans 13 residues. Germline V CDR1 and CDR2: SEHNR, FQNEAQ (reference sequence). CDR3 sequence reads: CASSWDSNQPQHF. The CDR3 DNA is TGTGCCAGCAGCTGGGACAGTAATCAGCCCCAGCATTTT.

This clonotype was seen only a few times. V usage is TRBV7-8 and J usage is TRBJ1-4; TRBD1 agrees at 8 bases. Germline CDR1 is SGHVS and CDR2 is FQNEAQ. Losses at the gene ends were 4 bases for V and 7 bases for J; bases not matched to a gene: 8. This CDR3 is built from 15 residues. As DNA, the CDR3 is TGTGCCAGCAGCTCAATGGACAGGGTGATTGAAAAACTGTTTTTT. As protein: CASSSMDRVIEKLFF.

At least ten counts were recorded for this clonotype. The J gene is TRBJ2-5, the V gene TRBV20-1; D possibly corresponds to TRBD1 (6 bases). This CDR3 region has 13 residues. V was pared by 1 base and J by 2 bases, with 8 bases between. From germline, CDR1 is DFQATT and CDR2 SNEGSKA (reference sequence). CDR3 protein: CSARGTEQETQYF. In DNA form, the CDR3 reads TGCAGTGCTAGAGGGACAGAGCAAGAGACCCAGTACTTC.

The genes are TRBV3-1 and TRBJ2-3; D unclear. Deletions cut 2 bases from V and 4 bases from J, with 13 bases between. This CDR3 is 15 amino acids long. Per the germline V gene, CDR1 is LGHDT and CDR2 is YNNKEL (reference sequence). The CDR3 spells CASSQISGFSDTQYF. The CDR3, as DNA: TGTGCCAGCAGCCAAATCTCCGGCTTCTCAGATACGCAGTATTTT.

This chain's CDR3 is CSVERRPTEAFF. The DNA for the CDR3 is TGCAGCGTTGAAAGGCGGCCTACTGAAGCTTTCTTT. The V and J genes are TRBV29-1 and TRBJ1-1; no clear D. CDR1 SQVTM and CDR2 ANQGSEA come from the germline V gene. The V end was cut by 2 bases, the J end by 5 bases, with 9 bases between. This CDR3 is built from 12 residues.

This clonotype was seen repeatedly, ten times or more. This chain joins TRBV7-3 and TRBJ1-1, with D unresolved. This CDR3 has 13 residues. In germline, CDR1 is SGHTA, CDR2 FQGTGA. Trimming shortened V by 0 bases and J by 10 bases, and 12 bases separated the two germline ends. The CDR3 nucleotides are TGTGCCAGCAGCTTAACTACGAGGACGGGAGCTTTCTTT. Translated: CASSLTTRTGAFF. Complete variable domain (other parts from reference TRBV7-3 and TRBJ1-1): GAGVSQTPSNKVTEKGKYVELRCDPISGHTALYWYRQSLGQGPEFLIYFQGTGAADDSGLPNDRFFAVRPEGSVSTLKIQRTERGDSAVYLCASSLTTRTGAFFGQGTRLTVV.

CDR3: CASSLQAPNEQFF. Written as DNA, the CDR3 is TGTGCCAGCAGTTTGCAGGCCCCCAATGAGCAGTTCTTC. V gene TRBV28 combines with J gene TRBJ2-1; D remains unclear. Deletions cut 3 bases from V and 6 bases from J, with 9 bases between. The CDR3 runs 13 residues. Per germline, CDR1 MDHEN and CDR2 SYDVKM. Based on the CDR3 plus reference TRBV28 and TRBJ2-1, the full variable domain is DVKVTQSSRYLVKRTGEKVFLECVQDMDHENMFWYRQDPGLGLRLIYFSYDVKMKEKGDIPEGYSVSREKKERFSLILESASTNQTSMYLCASSLQAPNEQFFGPGTRLTVL.

CDR3 nucleotides: TGCAGTGCTAGTTTTTTTCGCGCCTACGAGCAGTACTTC. This gives the protein CSASFFRAYEQYF. J is TRBJ2-7 and V is TRBV20-1; D gene unclear. With 3 bases removed from V and 2 bases from J, the gap between germline ends came to 11 bases. CDR3 length: 13 amino acids. The V gene's germline CDR1 is DFQATT and CDR2 SNEGSKA (reference sequence).

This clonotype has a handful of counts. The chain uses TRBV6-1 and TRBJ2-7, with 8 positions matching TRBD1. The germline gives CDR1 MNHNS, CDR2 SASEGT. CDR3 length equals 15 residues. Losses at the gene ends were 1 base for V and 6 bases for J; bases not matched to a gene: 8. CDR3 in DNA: TGTGCCAGCAGTGAAGAAGACAGGGGAGGAATCGAGCAGTACTTC. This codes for CASSEEDRGGIEQYF.

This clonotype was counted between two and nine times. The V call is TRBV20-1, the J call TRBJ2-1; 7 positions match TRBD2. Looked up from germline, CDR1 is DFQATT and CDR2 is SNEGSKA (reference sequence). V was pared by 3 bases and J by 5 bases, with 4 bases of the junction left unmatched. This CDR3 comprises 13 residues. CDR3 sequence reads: CSARGTTHNEQFF. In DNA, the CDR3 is TGCAGTGCTAGGGGGACTACACACAATGAGCAGTTCTTC.

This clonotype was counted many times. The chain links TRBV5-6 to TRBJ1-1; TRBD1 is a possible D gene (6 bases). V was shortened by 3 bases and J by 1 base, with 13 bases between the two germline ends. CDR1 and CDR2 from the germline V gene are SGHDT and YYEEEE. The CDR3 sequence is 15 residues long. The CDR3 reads CASSSYGTSNTEAFF. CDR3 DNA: TGTGCCAGCAGCTCCTACGGGACATCGAACACTGAAGCTTTCTTT.

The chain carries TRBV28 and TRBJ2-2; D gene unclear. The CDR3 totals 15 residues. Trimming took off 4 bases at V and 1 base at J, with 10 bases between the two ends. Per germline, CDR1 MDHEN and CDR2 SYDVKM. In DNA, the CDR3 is TGTGCCAGCAGTTGGCAGGCCCTGAACACCGGGGAGCTGTTTTTT. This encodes CASSWQALNTGELFF. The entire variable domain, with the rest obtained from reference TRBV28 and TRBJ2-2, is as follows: DVKVTQSSRYLVKRTGEKVFLECVQDMDHENMFWYRQDPGLGLRLIYFSYDVKMKEKGDIPEGYSVSREKKERFSLILESASTNQTSMYLCASSWQALNTGELFFGEGSRLTVL.